This T cell receptor (beta chain) was sequenced for a study of human T cells and chemical hapten exposure. Study summary: Recorded diagnoses among the mostly female patients were alopecia areata, totalis or universalis.

This clonotype was detected a few times. This CDR3 comprises 16 residues. V was shortened by 0 bases and J by 2 bases, with 12 bases between the two germline ends. Germline V gives CDR1 LGHNA, CDR2 YSLEER. The sample's time point: pre-sensitization, week 0. Treatment noted: therapeutic diphenylcyclopropenone sensitization with weekly scalp DPC. RNA extraction used unfractionated whole blood as the source of total RNA. Methods used by the authors: Counting gave a median of roughly 97,000 TCRs per sample, with values ranging from about 23,224 to 700,000. In TCRdb, the RACE reads were re-called with MiXCR into one record per CDR3 protein. The V and J calls, along with clone size, are taken from TCRdb and not from the paper's own processing. The profile covers about 50,000 distinct CDR3 sequences, with 8.5% to 10% appearing a single time and approximately 10% taken by the ten largest.

The chain couples TRBV4-3 to TRBJ2-3; D call uncertain. This sequence originates from a woman in her thirties with alopecia areata. Some clones in this sample may be carry-over from other donors' samples. This specimen was whole blood, taken in connection with sensitization to the hapten diphenylcyclopropenone (DPC). The CDR3 DNA reads TGCGCCAGCAGCCAAGAGGGCAGGCGGTCCACAGATACGCAGTATTTT. Encoded protein: CASSQEGRRSTDTQYF.